This T cell receptor beta chain originates from a study of shared clonotypes between healthy human individuals. On this clone itself: Other DNA sequences in the same sample also yield this CDR3.

Nashville, Tennessee was home to all donors, who were Caucasian adults. CDR3 size: 14 residues. Trimming removed 4 bases at V and 1 base at J, with 12 bases between. The germline V gene has CDR1 SGHRS and CDR2 YFSETQ. Libraries were prepared by immunoSEQ multiplex PCR; TCRdb keeps only in-frame clonotypes and omits some of them. The sample yields around 1.6 million clones, around 98% seen once. This clonotype originated in a man under 40 in good health. The specimen sequenced was naive CD4+ T cells sorted from blood. This sample's subset: CD45RA+ positively selected. V gene TRBV5-1 combines with J gene TRBJ2-7; TRBD2 is a possible D gene (7 bases). CDR3 nucleotides: TGCGCCAGCAGCCCGGGGGGCGGATCCTACGAGCAGTACTTC. It translates to CASSPGGGSYEQYF.